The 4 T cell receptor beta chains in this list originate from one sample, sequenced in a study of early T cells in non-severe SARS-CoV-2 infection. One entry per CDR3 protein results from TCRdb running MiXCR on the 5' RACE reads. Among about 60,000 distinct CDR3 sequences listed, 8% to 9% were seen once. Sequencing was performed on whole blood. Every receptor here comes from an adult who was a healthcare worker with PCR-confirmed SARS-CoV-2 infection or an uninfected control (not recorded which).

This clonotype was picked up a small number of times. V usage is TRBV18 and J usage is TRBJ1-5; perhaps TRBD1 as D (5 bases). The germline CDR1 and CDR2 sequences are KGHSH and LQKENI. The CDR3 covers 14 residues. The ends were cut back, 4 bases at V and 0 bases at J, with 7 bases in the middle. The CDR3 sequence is CASSQGYSNQPQHF. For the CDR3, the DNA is TGTGCCAGCTCACAGGGGTATAGCAATCAGCCCCAGCATTTT.

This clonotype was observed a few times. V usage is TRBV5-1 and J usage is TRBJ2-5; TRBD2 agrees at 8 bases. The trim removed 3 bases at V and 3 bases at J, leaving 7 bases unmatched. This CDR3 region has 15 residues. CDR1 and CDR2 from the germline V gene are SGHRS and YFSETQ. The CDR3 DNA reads TGCGCCAGCAGCTCTGGACTAGCCGAAGAAGAGACCCAGTACTTC. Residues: CASSSGLAEEETQYF. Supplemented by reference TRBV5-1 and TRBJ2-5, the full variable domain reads KAGVTQTPRYLIKTRGQQVTLSCSPISGHRSVSWYQQTPGQGLQFLFEYFSETQRNKGNFPGRFSGRQFSNSRSEMNVSTLELGDSALYLCASSSGLAEEETQYFGPGTRLLVL.

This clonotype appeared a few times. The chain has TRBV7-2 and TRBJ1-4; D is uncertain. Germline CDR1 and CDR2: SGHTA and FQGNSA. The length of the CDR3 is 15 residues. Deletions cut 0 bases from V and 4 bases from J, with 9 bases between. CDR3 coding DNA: TGTGCCAGCAGCTTAGCGAAGGGAAATAATGAAAAACTGTTTTTT. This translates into CASSLAKGNNEKLFF.

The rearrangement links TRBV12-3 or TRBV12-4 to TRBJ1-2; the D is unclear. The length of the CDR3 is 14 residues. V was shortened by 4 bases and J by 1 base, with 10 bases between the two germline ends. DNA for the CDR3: TGTGCCAGCAGTTCCCTGGTGGGTAACTATGGCTACACCTTC. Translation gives CASSSLVGNYGYTF.